This T cell receptor beta chain emerged from a study of CD8 T cells in ankylosing spondylitis. TCRdb passed the 5' RACE reads through MiXCR, listing each CDR3 protein once. The sample has about 340,000 distinct CDR3 sequences, roughly 14% seen once. V lost 5 bases to trimming and J lost 6 bases, with 9 bases between them. The germline V gene encodes CDR1 SSHAT and CDR2 FNYEAQ (reference sequence). This CDR3 is 12 amino acids long. The sequenced sample was blood, either unsorted or a sorted T cell fraction (not recorded which). This rearrangement joins TRBV7-7 to TRBJ2-3; D gene unclear. The source is a male donor with ankylosing spondylitis or in good health (not recorded which). The CDR3 sequence is CASSPTDDTQYF. CDR3 DNA sequence: TGTGCCAGCAGCCCCACGGATGATACGCAGTATTTT. Full variable domain (rest looked up from reference TRBV7-7 and TRBJ2-3): GAGVSQSPRYKVTKRGQDVTLRCDPISSHATLYWYQQALGQGPEFLTYFNYEAQPDKSGLPSDRFSAERPEGSISTLTIQRTEQRDSAMYRCASSPTDDTQYFGPGTRLTVL.